A single sample gave rise to the 25 T cell receptor beta chains below, sequenced in a study of T cells in Graves' hyperthyroidism and ophthalmopathy. TCR beta CDR3 region amplification was performed from RNA transcripts. HTBI primers were the set used in a first-round RT-PCR of the TCR CDR3. Each CDR3 protein gets one entry after TCRdb re-called the multiplex PCR reads with MiXCR. The table records 550,000 to 650,000 distinct CDR3 sequences, 12% to 15% of them present only once. The sample taken for sequencing was blood. These receptors all stem from a woman aged 40 to 49 with Graves' hyperthyroidism.

The rearrangement joins TRBV29-1 to TRBJ2-1, with a possible D match to TRBD2 (5 bases). CDR3 length equals 12 residues. CDR1 is SQVTM and CDR2 is ANQGSEA in the germline V gene. V was pared by 4 bases and J by 8 bases, with 12 bases between. Here the CDR3 reads CSVALSGYEQFF. CDR3 in DNA: TGCAGCGTTGCACTGTCGGGGTATGAGCAGTTCTTC.

This clonotype was picked up a small number of times. The V call is TRBV10-3, the J call TRBJ2-2; 10 bases agree with TRBD1. With V trimmed by 8 bases and J by 9 bases, 9 bases remained unmatched. Germline V gene lookup returns CDR1 ENHRY and CDR2 SYGVKD. The CDR3 runs to 14 residues. CDR3 nucleotides: TGTGCCATCGGGGGACAGGGGCTGGCCTGGGAGCTGTTTTTT. It is translated as CAIGGQGLAWELFF.

In regard to this clonotype: A much larger clone differs from this one at a single base, so this may be a read error. V is TRBV28 and J is TRBJ1-1; 7 positions match TRBD1. CDR3 length equals 14 residues. Germline V gene sequence: CDR1 MDHEN, CDR2 SYDVKM. For the CDR3, the DNA is TGTGCCAGTTGGGAGACAGGGATGAACGCTGAAGCTTTCTTT. It translates to CASWETGMNAEAFF.

This clonotype came up many times. CDR3 in amino acids: CASSPQAMVSYEQYF. In DNA form, the CDR3 reads TGTGCCAGCAGCCCTCAAGCGATGGTGAGCTACGAGCAGTACTTC. V usage is TRBV3-1 and J usage is TRBJ2-7; D is unclear. CDR1 is LGHDT, CDR2 YNNKEL, per germline (reference sequence). V was cut by 4 bases and J by 3 bases, with 16 bases left in between. This CDR3 region has 15 residues.

This clonotype was counted many times. The V call is TRBV20-1, the J call TRBJ2-7; D perhaps matches TRBD1 (6 bases). From germline, CDR1 is DFQATT and CDR2 SNEGSKA (reference sequence). The CDR3 length is 12 residues. Deletions cut 3 bases from V and 5 bases from J, with 11 bases between. The CDR3, as DNA: TGCAGTGCTAGTCCCAGGGGTCACGAGCAGTACTTC. Translated: CSASPRGHEQYF.

Ten or more counts support this clonotype. The chain combines TRBV7-9 with TRBJ2-7; D might be TRBD2 (6 bases). Trimming removed 5 bases at V and 0 bases at J, with 11 bases between. Looked up from germline, CDR1 is SEHNR and CDR2 is FQNEAQ (reference sequence). This CDR3 spans 14 amino acids. The CDR3 DNA is TGTGCCAGCAGCAACGACGGGAGCTCCTACGAGCAGTACTTC. It yields the protein CASSNDGSSYEQYF.

This clonotype was counted at least ten times. The genes are TRBV7-8 and TRBJ2-7, with 9 bases identical to TRBD1. V shed 4 bases, J shed 0 bases, and the junction held 7 bases outside the gene matches. CDR3 length: 16 amino acids. Germline values: CDR1 SGHVS, CDR2 FQNEAQ. The CDR3 here is CASSSLGQGSSYEQYF. As DNA, the CDR3 is TGTGCCAGCAGCTCCCTAGGACAGGGGAGCTCCTACGAGCAGTACTTC.

The rearrangement joins TRBV27 to TRBJ2-1; 12 positions agree with TRBD2. The CDR3 spans 16 residues. The germline V gene has CDR1 MNHEY and CDR2 SMNVEV (reference sequence). The V segment lost 3 bases and the J segment 5 bases; nucleotides outside the gene matches: 5. The CDR3 DNA follows: TGTGCCAGCAGTTTTGAACTAGCGGGAGGCCACAATGAGCAGTTCTTC. Protein product: CASSFELAGGHNEQFF.

This clonotype appeared many times. CDR3 region: CASSVVPYEQYF. CDR3 nucleotide sequence: TGTGCCAGCAGCGTGGTCCCCTACGAGCAGTACTTC. The gene calls are TRBV7-9 and TRBJ2-7; D is undetermined. Trimming pared 5 bases from V and 2 bases from J, leaving 7 bases between. Germline V gene lookup returns CDR1 SEHNR and CDR2 FQNEAQ (reference sequence). The CDR3 covers 12 residues.

This chain joins TRBV3-1 and TRBJ2-6; either TRBD1 or TRBD2 may fit D (7 bases each). Trimming took 1 base from V and 0 from J, leaving 19 bases between them. The CDR3 runs to 20 residues. Germline V gene lookup returns CDR1 LGHDT and CDR2 YNNKEL (reference sequence). DNA of the CDR3: TGTGCCAGCAGCCAAGGGAGGGGGGGGACAGCCGTCTCTGGGGCCAACGTCCTGACTTTC. Translation: CASSQGRGGTAVSGANVLTF.

The rearrangement links TRBV9 to TRBJ1-3; tentative D call: TRBD1 (5 bases). The germline V gene encodes CDR1 SGDLS and CDR2 YYNGEE. The CDR3 loop spans 15 amino acids. V was pared by 4 bases and J by 0 bases, with 11 bases between. For the CDR3, the DNA is TGTGCCAGCAGCCAGTCAGGGTACTCTGGAAACACCATATATTTT. Amino acid sequence: CASSQSGYSGNTIYF.

Turning to this clonotype: A much larger clonotype is one base distant, so this may be a read error. The chain employs TRBV7-2 and TRBJ2-1; unclear D gene. The length of the CDR3 is 13 residues. Germline V gene lookup returns CDR1 SGHTA and CDR2 FQGNSA. Trimming stripped 4 bases from V and 3 bases from J, with 7 bases between. The CDR3 sequence is CASSSYVYNEQFF. CDR3 sequence (DNA): TGTGCCAGCAGCTCCTATGTCTACAATGAGCAGTTCTTC.

The V and J genes are TRBV4-1 and TRBJ2-7; TRBD1 matches 8 bases. The CDR3 extends over 16 amino acids. The V and J ends lost 1 base and 4 bases, in that order; junction bases with no gene match: 9. Per germline, CDR1 MGHRA and CDR2 YSYEKL. CDR3 in DNA: TGCGCCAGCAGCCAAGGGACGGGACAGGTGTATTACGAGCAGTACTTC. It specifies CASSQGTGQVYYEQYF.

This clonotype was detected ten times or more. The J gene is TRBJ2-7, the V gene TRBV30, with a possible D match to TRBD2 (5 bases). Germline CDR1 reads GTSNPN; CDR2 reads SVGIG (reference sequence). The CDR3 extends over 12 amino acids. Deletions cut 8 bases from V and 1 base from J, with 12 bases between. Here the CDR3 reads CASSGSSYEQYF. The CDR3 DNA sequence: TGTGCCAGCAGTGGGAGTTCCTACGAGCAGTACTTC.

In this sample, this clonotype turned up a few times. V usage is TRBV7-9 and J usage is TRBJ2-1; 9 bases are a match to TRBD1. This CDR3 has 18 amino acids. The ends lost 3 bases at V and 8 bases at J; junction bases unmatched: 17. CDR1 and CDR2 from the germline V gene are SEHNR and FQNEAQ (reference sequence). The CDR3 protein is CASSFWLILSTGGDEQFF. CDR3 DNA: TGTGCCAGCAGCTTTTGGCTCATTCTCAGTACAGGGGGCGATGAGCAGTTCTTC.

This clonotype was counted only a few times. J is TRBJ2-6 and V is TRBV15, with TRBD1 identical over 8 bases. The J segment lost 2 bases and the V segment lost 10 bases, leaving 7 bases of the junction unmatched. CDR3 length equals 15 residues. Per the germline V gene, CDR1 is LNHNV and CDR2 is YYDKDF (reference sequence). CDR3 sequence: CAIGQGYTGANVLTF. CDR3 in DNA: TGTGCCATCGGACAGGGTTATACTGGGGCCAACGTCCTGACTTTC.

This clonotype has a count of ten or more. V gene TRBV7-8 combines with J gene TRBJ1-5; D is unresolved. CDR3 length: 15 amino acids. CDR1 and CDR2 from the germline V gene are SGHVS and FQNEAQ. V was pared by 1 base and J by 2 bases, with 9 bases between. CDR3 sequence (DNA): TGTGCCAGCAGCTTAGGACCAGGCGGCAATCAGCCCCAGCATTTT. Translating gives CASSLGPGGNQPQHF.

V and J are TRBV7-2 and TRBJ1-4; D gene unclear. Trimming shortened V by 1 base and J by 8 bases, and 20 bases separated the two germline ends. CDR1 SGHTA and CDR2 FQGNSA come from the germline V gene. The length of the CDR3 is 17 residues. CDR3 sequence (DNA): TGTGCCAGCAGCTTAGGTCCAATTCAGCTACCTCGGGAAAAACTGTTTTTT. As protein: CASSLGPIQLPREKLFF.

The chain uses TRBV6-6 and TRBJ1-4; D is unclear. Germline V CDR1 and CDR2: MNHNY, SVGAGI (reference sequence). CDR3 length: 17 residues. V dropped 0 bases and J dropped 0 bases, with 11 bases sitting between them. This CDR3 is CASSYSRGSSTNEKLFF. For the CDR3, the DNA is TGTGCCAGCAGTTACTCTCGAGGGTCCTCAACTAATGAAAAACTGTTTTTT.

This clonotype was recorded many times. The chain links TRBV3-1 to TRBJ2-5, with D uncertain. The CDR3 has 17 residues. V was cut by 4 bases and J by 4 bases, with 22 bases left in between. CDR1 is LGHDT and CDR2 is YNNKEL in the germline V gene (reference sequence). CDR3 coding DNA: TGTGCCAGCAGCCTCATCTTATCGGGCCACCAACGAGAGACCCAGTACTTC. Protein sequence: CASSLILSGHQRETQYF.

The chain recombines TRBV12-3 or TRBV12-4 with TRBJ2-7, with TRBD2 as a possible D gene (5 bases). V dropped 3 bases and J dropped 7 bases, with 7 bases sitting between them. This CDR3 has 11 residues. CDR3 DNA sequence: TGTGCCAGCAGTTTTACGGGGGAGCAGTACTTC. It encodes CASSFTGEQYF.

This clonotype was recorded many times. V is TRBV12-3 or TRBV12-4 and J is TRBJ2-7; 8 bases map to TRBD2. The junction had 5 bases not matched to a gene; V was cut back by 4 bases and J by 3 bases. CDR3 length: 14 amino acids. CDR3 residues: CASSSGLADYEQYF. Here the CDR3 DNA reads TGTGCCAGCAGTTCCGGACTAGCAGACTACGAGCAGTACTTC.

The chain uses TRBV2 and TRBJ2-1, with TRBD2 identical over 14 bases. The germline V gene has CDR1 SNHLY and CDR2 FYNNEI. V shed 3 bases and J 7 bases; nucleotides not matched to a gene: 8. This CDR3 region has 17 residues. The CDR3 DNA sequence: TGTGCCAGCAGTGAGTTCGCGACTAGCGGGAGGGTGAATGAGCAGTTCTTC. Translating gives CASSEFATSGRVNEQFF.

This clonotype appeared many times. The chain joins TRBV20-1 to TRBJ1-6; D is unresolved. Looked up from germline, CDR1 is DFQATT and CDR2 is SNEGSKA (reference sequence). The V end was cut by 0 bases, the J end by 10 bases, with 16 bases between. This CDR3 has 15 amino acids. Here the CDR3 DNA reads TGCAGTGCTAGAGATGGTATCGGGGTAGGATCACCCCTCCACTTT. This encodes CSARDGIGVGSPLHF.

The CDR3 spells CASSLRLQQFF. The CDR3 bases are TGTGCCAGCAGTTTAAGACTCCAGCAGTTCTTC. This chain uses TRBV28 with TRBJ2-1; no definite D call. Trimming left V 2 bases short and J 11 bases short, with 7 bases between. This CDR3 has 11 residues. CDR1 is MDHEN, CDR2 SYDVKM, per germline.